The subject of this entry is one T cell receptor (beta chain). The antigen is unknown. This specimen belongs to a study of cytomegalovirus exposure and HLA in healthy donors. The study ran its PCR with 60 Vbeta and 13 Jbeta primers. Method: immunoSEQ multiplex PCR; TCRdb's copy keeps in-frame clones and lacks some. The sample shows 130,000 to 150,000 clones, around three quarters of them seen only once. Deletions cut 8 bases from V and 0 bases from J, with 10 bases between. The CDR3 is made up of 13 amino acids. The V gene's germline CDR1 is MDHEN and CDR2 SYDVKM. The study, taken as a whole, reports: It was reportedly the case that the classifier diagnosed cytomegalovirus status with high specificity and sensitivity. In an earlier analysis, most TCR beta V segments were productive about 87% or about 30% of the time.

The chain has TRBV28 and TRBJ1-1; D unresolved. Sequences were obtained from PBMCs. This clonotype was sampled from a woman in her thirties or forties in good health and CMV-seropositive. CDR3 nucleotides: TGTGCCAGCCTAGATAGGATGAACACTGAAGCTTTCTTT. Protein sequence: CASLDRMNTEAFF.